The 6 T cell receptor beta chains given below trace back to one sample, sequenced in a study of CD8 T cells in Susac syndrome. cDNA came from about 0.5 to 1 ug RNA primed by random hexamers. TCRdb fed the immunoSEQ multiplex PCR reads into MiXCR, producing one record per CDR3 protein. The repertoire holds 100,000 to 150,000 distinct CDR3 sequences, with around 94% as singletons. Input material: CD8+ T cells from PBMCs. These receptors were taken from a human donor with Susac syndrome.

CDR3 sequence: CAISYVGGRVKGEQYF. CDR3 coding DNA: TGTGCCATCAGCTACGTAGGCGGGAGGGTGAAAGGCGAGCAGTACTTC. The chain links TRBV10-3 to TRBJ2-7; 9 bases map to TRBD2. J lost 6 bases, V lost 6 bases, and 15 bases had no gene match. The CDR3 totals 16 residues. In germline, CDR1 is ENHRY, CDR2 SYGVKD.

J is TRBJ2-1 and V is TRBV7-9, with 7 bases fitting TRBD2. The junction had 3 bases not matched to a gene; V was cut back by 1 base and J by 3 bases. The CDR3 is made up of 15 amino acids. Germline-derived CDR1 and CDR2 are SEHNR and FQNEAQ (reference sequence). Written as DNA, the CDR3 is TGTGCCAGCAGCTTAGGTCTAGCGGACTACAATGAGCAGTTCTTC. It specifies CASSLGLADYNEQFF.

The chain has TRBV6-5 and TRBJ2-7; the D is unclear. The CDR3 runs 15 residues. Germline V gene sequence: CDR1 MNHEY, CDR2 SVGAGI. The ends were cut back, 2 bases at V and 3 bases at J, with 14 bases in the middle. Written as DNA, the CDR3 is TGTGCCAGCAGTTACGGGCTGGGTAAATTCTACGAGCAGTACTTC. Translated, it gives CASSYGLGKFYEQYF.

The genes are TRBV6-5 and TRBJ2-3; the D is unclear. Germline assignment: CDR1 MNHEY and CDR2 SVGAGI. Trimming took 2 bases from V and 0 from J, leaving 15 bases between them. The CDR3 covers 17 residues. This CDR3 reads CASSYVGSPFSTDTQYF. In nucleotides, the CDR3 is TGTGCCAGCAGTTACGTAGGCAGTCCCTTCAGCACAGATACGCAGTATTTT.

This clonotype came up once. CDR3 protein: CASSIRTGDLSYEQYF. CDR3 DNA: TGTGCCAGCAGCATCCGGACAGGGGACCTCTCCTACGAGCAGTACTTC. The gene calls are TRBV11-2 and TRBJ2-7; 9 positions match TRBD1. After removal of 5 bases from V and 0 bases from J, the junction contained 8 bases not matched to a gene. The length of the CDR3 is 16 residues. The germline gives CDR1 SGHAT, CDR2 FQNNGV.

The count of this clonotype is one. The chain recombines TRBV4-2 with TRBJ2-7; D is possibly TRBD1 or TRBD2 (5 bases each). The CDR3 covers 14 residues. The V gene lost 4 bases and the J gene lost 4 bases, with 14 bases spanning the gap. In germline, CDR1 is LGHNA, CDR2 YNFKEQ. The CDR3 sequence is CASSPSEWGYEQYF. The CDR3 DNA follows: TGTGCCAGCAGCCCATCGGAGTGGGGGTACGAGCAGTACTTC.